This TCR beta chain is from a study of pediatric ulcerative colitis. Sequenced by immunoSEQ multiplex PCR; TCRdb stores in-frame clones only, minus some. The data contain fewer than 20,000 clones, nearly 75% of them singletons. The rectum was sampled with one to two pinch biopsies at colonoscopy. The CDR3 covers 15 residues. The germline CDR1 and CDR2 sequences are SGHVS and FNYEAQ. V dropped 2 bases and J dropped 5; count of bases not matched to a gene: 6. The J gene is TRBJ2-1, the V gene TRBV7-6; TRBD2 matches at 7 bases. This TCR came from a boy between 10 and 17 years old with moderate ulcerative colitis. Input material: gut tissue. The CDR3 sequence: CASSLLASGNNEQFF. CDR3 nucleotides: TGTGCCAGCAGCTTATTGGCTAGCGGCAACAATGAGCAGTTCTTC.